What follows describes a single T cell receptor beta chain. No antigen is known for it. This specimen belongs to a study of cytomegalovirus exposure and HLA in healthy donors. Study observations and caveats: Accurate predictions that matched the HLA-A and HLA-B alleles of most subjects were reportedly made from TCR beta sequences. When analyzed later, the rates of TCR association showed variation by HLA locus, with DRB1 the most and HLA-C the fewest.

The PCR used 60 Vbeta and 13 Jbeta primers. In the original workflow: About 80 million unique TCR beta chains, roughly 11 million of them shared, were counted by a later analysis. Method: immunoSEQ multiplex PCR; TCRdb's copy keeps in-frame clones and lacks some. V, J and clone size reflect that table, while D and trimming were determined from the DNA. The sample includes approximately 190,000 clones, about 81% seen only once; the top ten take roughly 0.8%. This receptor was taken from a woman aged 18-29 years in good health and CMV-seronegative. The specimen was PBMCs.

CDR3 nucleotides: TGTGCCAGCAGCCTCGGACAGGGGACCTATGGCTACACCTTC. It yields the protein CASSLGQGTYGYTF. The rearrangement links TRBV27 to TRBJ1-2, with 9 positions matching TRBD1. V shed 6 bases, J shed 4 bases, and the junction held 6 bases outside the gene matches. Germline values: CDR1 MNHEY, CDR2 SMNVEV (reference sequence). This CDR3 spans 14 amino acids.